This T cell receptor beta chain was sequenced in a study of T cells in Graves' hyperthyroidism and ophthalmopathy. About the study: Before any treatment, at initial diagnosis, peripheral blood was collected.

This clonotype was found a few times. Its cognate antigen is unknown. PBMCs stemmed from about 9.7 ml fresh peripheral blood. Study-level points and caveats: The blood repertoire included most of the expanded thyroid clonotypes above 0.001.

V shed 6 bases and J shed 8 bases, with 14 bases lying between them. This CDR3 has 13 amino acids. Germline-derived CDR1 and CDR2 are LNHDA and SQIVND (reference sequence). The source material, RNA transcripts, was used to amplify TCR beta CDR3 regions. In the first-round RT-PCR of the TCR CDR3, the HTBI primer set was used. TCRdb re-called the multiplex PCR reads through MiXCR, storing one row per CDR3 protein. Among approximately 590,000 distinct CDR3 sequences listed, 15% to 19% were seen once. The chain couples TRBV19 to TRBJ2-1; D is unclear. The TCR originated in a woman in her 30s with Graves' hyperthyroidism. The material sequenced was blood. This CDR3 is CASRRSKPYEQFF. The DNA of the CDR3 is TGTGCCAGTAGGAGGTCTAAGCCGTATGAGCAGTTCTTC.